The clone carrying this T cell receptor (beta chain) appeared a few times. The antigen remains undetermined. RNA served as the template for amplifying TCR beta CDR3 regions. HTBI primers primed a first-round RT-PCR, and a second-round multiplex PCR followed. Via MiXCR, TCRdb re-called the multiplex PCR reads, giving one row per CDR3 protein. The top ten clones hold about 4.2% of a sample with approximately 540,000 distinct CDR3 sequences, under 40% of them seen once. These data come from a study of Graves' ophthalmopathy and Graves' hyperthyroidism. Findings and limits, study-wide: In blood, most expanded thyroid clonotypes above 0.001 frequency were also detected.

The CDR3 totals 14 residues. CDR1 and CDR2 (germline): MNHEY, SMNVEV (reference sequence). V lost 4 bases and J 4 bases, leaving 13 bases between the germline ends. The chain links TRBV27 to TRBJ1-1, with D tentatively TRBD1 (6 bases). The receptor was derived from an adult man with Graves' hyperthyroidism. Sample: peripheral blood or thyroid tissue (not recorded which). The CDR3 protein is CASSSWGGGTEAFF. The CDR3 DNA follows: TGTGCCAGCAGTTCATGGGGGGGCGGCACTGAAGCTTTCTTT.